Listed below are T cell receptor beta chains from one sample, sequenced in a study of blood T cell repertoires in COVID-19. TCRdb's table, derived via immunoSEQ multiplex PCR, lists solely in-frame clones and lacks some. The sample includes 200,000 or so clones, approximately 90% of them seen just once. The sample taken for sequencing was peripheral blood. These receptors were obtained from a man aged 25 to 40 with COVID-19, enrolled during active disease. Both conserved end residues are part of each CDR3. A D gene is named only where the DNA matches it firmly. Clone size appears in some rows only: once, few, many, or a class for an expanded clone.

V gene	D gene	J gene	clone size	CDR3 DNA	CDR3 protein
TRBV18	.	TRBJ1-1	.	TGTGCCAGCTCACCTGGACAGTCGAACACTGAAGCTTTCTTT	CASSPGQSNTEAFF
TRBV5-1	TRBD1	TRBJ2-2	.	TGCGCCAGCAGCTTGGGACAGGGGGCGAACACCGGGGAGCTGTTTTTT	CASSLGQGANTGELFF
TRBV7-3	.	TRBJ2-3	.	TGTGCCAGCAGCTTAAGGGGGCTCTCAGATACAGATACGCAGTATTTT	CASSLRGLSDTDTQYF
TRBV27	TRBD1	TRBJ1-4	.	TGTGCCAGCAGTTTACTTAGGACAGGGGTTAGGGAAAAACTGTTTTTT	CASSLLRTGVREKLFF
TRBV6-2/TRBV6-3	.	TRBJ2-1	.	TGTGCCAGCAGTTACTCGTCGGGAGTGATGCATGAGCAGTTCTTC	CASSYSSGVMHEQFF
TRBV10-3	TRBD1	TRBJ1-6	.	TGTGCCATCGGCAATGCGGGGGACAGGCTACTATCTTCACCCCTCCACTTT	CAIGNAGDRLLSSPLHF
TRBV5-1	TRBD1	TRBJ1-3	.	TGCGCCAGCACACAGGGGGACAGGGTTGGAAACACCATATATTTT	CASTQGDRVGNTIYF
TRBV15	.	TRBJ2-6	.	TGTGCCACCAGCAGAGTGGCGGGCTCTGGGGCCAACGTCCTGACTTTC	CATSRVAGSGANVLTF
TRBV5-1	TRBD1	TRBJ1-1	.	TGCGCCAGCAGCACTCACAGGGGCCCTGAAGCTTTCTTT	CASSTHRGPEAFF
TRBV11-3	TRBD1	TRBJ2-6	.	TGTGCCAGCAGCTTAACTTATGAGGGACAGAGCTCTGGGGCCAACGTCCTGACTTTC	CASSLTYEGQSSGANVLTF
TRBV7-2	.	TRBJ2-1	once	TGTGCCAGCAGCTTCAGGACAGTAGACAATGAGCAGTTCTTC	CASSFRTVDNEQFF
TRBV4-2	.	TRBJ2-7	.	TGTGCCAGCAGCCCTACAGGGGTTGGGGGGTACGAGCAGTACTTC	CASSPTGVGGYEQYF
TRBV2	.	TRBJ1-6	.	TGTGCCAGCAGTGAATCACGGAATTCACCCCTCCACTTT	CASSESRNSPLHF
TRBV4-1	.	TRBJ2-7	.	TGCGCCAGCAGCCAAGATCCTGTCCTCGAGCAGTACTTC	CASSQDPVLEQYF
TRBV5-8	.	TRBJ1-4	.	TGTGCCAGCAGCTTGGTAGCAGGGAAACTGTTTTTT	CASSLVAGKLFF
TRBV5-6	.	TRBJ2-7	.	TGTGCCAGCAGCTTGGTTGGCAGGGGACCCCTAACCTACGAGCAGTACTTC	CASSLVGRGPLTYEQYF
TRBV23-1	TRBD1	TRBJ1-1	few	TGCGCCAGCACCCGGGGGGCAGGGGGCGAAGGTTTTGAAGCTTTCTTT	CASTRGAGGEGFEAFF
TRBV5-1	.	TRBJ1-2	.	TGCGCCACCGGTACAGGAGATAACTATGGCTACACCTTC	CATGTGDNYGYTF
TRBV4-2	.	TRBJ2-4	.	TGTGCCAGCAGCCAAGGAGGAAACATTCAGTACTTC	CASSQGGNIQYF
TRBV6-6	.	TRBJ1-3	.	TGTGCCAGCAGTTACGGTCAGCGTGGAAACACCATATATTTT	CASSYGQRGNTIYF
TRBV27	.	TRBJ2-1	.	TGTGCCAGCAGTTCCCTTACGGGGGGCCCGACTAGCTCCTACAATGAGCAGTTCTTC	CASSSLTGGPTSSYNEQFF
TRBV29-1	TRBD1	TRBJ2-3	.	TGCAGCGTTACCCGGACAGGGGGCGTCAGCACAGATACGCAGTATTTT	CSVTRTGGVSTDTQYF
TRBV7-3	.	TRBJ1-6	.	TGTGCCAGCCAGGGGTCCTATAATTCACCCCTCCACTTT	CASQGSYNSPLHF
TRBV18	.	TRBJ2-6	.	TGTGCCAGCTCACTTTCGGAGCCGAGCTCTGGGGCCAACGTCCTGACTTTC	CASSLSEPSSGANVLTF
TRBV21-1	.	TRBJ1-1	.	TGTGCCAGCAGCAAAGCGCTACGGACTCCGAACACTGAAGCTTTCTTT	CASSKALRTPNTEAFF
TRBV27	TRBD1	TRBJ1-4	.	TGTGCCAGCACTGCGCACCGGGACAGGGTAGAAAAACTGTTTTTT	CASTAHRDRVEKLFF
TRBV14	TRBD1	TRBJ1-2	once	TGTGCCAGCTCGCAGGGGGAGAGCTTAAGCTATGGCTACACCTTC	CASSQGESLSYGYTF
TRBV7-9	.	TRBJ2-1	.	TGTGCCAGCAGCTTAGGCGGCTCGGGGATTGAGCAGTTCTTC	CASSLGGSGIEQFF
TRBV3-1/TRBV3-2	TRBD1	TRBJ1-1	.	TGTGCCAGCAGCCACCGAACAGGGGAAACTGAAGCTTTCTTT	CASSHRTGETEAFF
TRBV4-2	.	TRBJ1-3	.	TGTGCCAGCAGCCAAGACGCAAGGAGAGGCTCTGGAAACACCATATATTTT	CASSQDARRGSGNTIYF
TRBV5-8	TRBD2	TRBJ2-3	.	TGTGCCAGCAGCTTGGGACTAGCGGTTACAGATACGCAGTATTTT	CASSLGLAVTDTQYF
TRBV7-2	.	TRBJ2-4	.	TGTGCCAGCAGCTTGGGACACCTCAGGAACATTCAGTACTTC	CASSLGHLRNIQYF
TRBV29-1	.	TRBJ1-2	once	TGCAGCGTTCTGGACAAGATTTATGGCTACACCTTC	CSVLDKIYGYTF
TRBV12-3/TRBV12-4	.	TRBJ2-7	.	TGTGCCAGCAGTTTGAGTCCCTACGAGCAGTACTTC	CASSLSPYEQYF
TRBV4-2	TRBD1	TRBJ1-5	.	TGTGCCAGCAGCCAAGAGAGGACAGGGAACAATCAGCCCCAGCATTTT	CASSQERTGNNQPQHF
TRBV2	.	TRBJ1-1	.	TGTGCCAGCACCTCACAGGGAGACACTGAAGCTTTCTTT	CASTSQGDTEAFF
TRBV7-9	.	TRBJ1-1	once	TGTGCCAGCAGCTTCGCAGGGTACAACACTGAAGCTTTCTTT	CASSFAGYNTEAFF
TRBV29-1	.	TRBJ2-2	once	TGCAGCGCTGGCCGCGACGGGACCGGGGAGCTGTTTTTT	CSAGRDGTGELFF
TRBV19	.	TRBJ2-3	.	TGTGCCAGTAGTACTGGGCTTGTGAAGCCCGGCACAGATACGCAGTATTTT	CASSTGLVKPGTDTQYF
TRBV18	.	TRBJ2-7	.	TGTGCCAGCTCACCACAGGGGGTTGCCTACGAGCAGTACTTC	CASSPQGVAYEQYF
TRBV18	TRBD1	TRBJ1-2	.	TGTGCCAGCTCACCACCGGGGGACAGGGACTATGGCTACACCTTC	CASSPPGDRDYGYTF
TRBV15	TRBD1	TRBJ2-2	.	TGTGCCACCAGCAGAGTACTTCGGGACAGGGGCTTCCGACGGACCGGGGAGCTGTTTTTT	CATSRVLRDRGFRRTGELFF
TRBV7-2	.	TRBJ1-5	.	TGTGCCAGCTCACTTAGCAATCAGCCCCAGCATTTT	CASSLSNQPQHF
TRBV2	TRBD2	TRBJ2-7	.	TGTGCCAGCAGTGAAATCGGGACTATTAGATACGAGCAGTACTTC	CASSEIGTIRYEQYF
TRBV11-2	TRBD1	TRBJ2-2	.	TGTGCCAGCAGCTTAGGACAGGGAATGCTTTTT	CASSLGQGMLF
TRBV6-5	TRBD2	TRBJ2-3	.	TGTGCCAGCAGTTACTGGGGAGGGGTCACAGATACGCAGTATTTT	CASSYWGGVTDTQYF
TRBV27	.	TRBJ2-1	.	TGTGCCAGCAGTTTCAGCTCCTACAATGAGCAGTTCTTC	CASSFSSYNEQFF
TRBV4-1	TRBD1	TRBJ2-7	.	TGCGCCAGCAGCCGACCGGGACAGGGTCGTTTCTACGAGCAGTACTTC	CASSRPGQGRFYEQYF
TRBV6-4	.	TRBJ2-1	.	TGTGCCAGCAGTGACTCTAGGAGGGGGGGCGATGAGCAGTTCTTC	CASSDSRRGGDEQFF